This TCR beta chain was sequenced for a study of cytomegalovirus exposure and HLA in healthy donors. About the study: Samples from HLA-typed donors yielded approximately 80 million unique TCRs in an early data release. Study-wide findings and caveats: Later genetic work tied a missense DCLRE1C variant to beta-chain V and J trimming. According to a later analysis, donors in an Asian-associated ancestry cluster reportedly had fewer N-insertions than the approximately 720-donor mean.

The study ran its PCR with 60 Vbeta and 13 Jbeta primers. TCRdb keeps only in-frame clones here, not all; method: immunoSEQ multiplex PCR. This table holds 150,000 to 200,000 clones, over 75% found once. V gave up 6 bases and J gave up 6 bases; unmatched junction bases: 7. Looked up from germline, CDR1 is KGHSH and CDR2 is LQKENI. The CDR3 sequence is 14 residues long. Concerning this clone: Its antigen remains unknown.

Sample: PBMCs. The chain is built from TRBV18 and TRBJ2-3; TRBD1 matches at 9 bases. The source of this sequence is a female donor in good health and CMV-seronegative. The CDR3 DNA is TGTGCCAGCTCGGACAGGGGATTTGCGGATACGCAGTATTTT. This gives the protein CASSDRGFADTQYF.